These 6 T cell receptor beta chains came from one sample sequenced in a study of shared clonotypes between healthy human individuals. Measured with immunoSEQ multiplex PCR; TCRdb has only the in-frame clones, and not every one. The sample consists of around 990,000 clones, 60% to 85% of them appearing once. The sequenced sample was memory CD4+ T cells from PBMCs. The subset here: CD45RA-negative fraction. Every receptor here comes from a man between 18 and 29 years old in good health. Some clones in this sample may be carry-over from other donors' samples.

The chain carries TRBV5-4 and TRBJ2-5; 13 nucleotides line up with TRBD2. The trim removed 0 bases at V and 2 bases at J, leaving 10 bases unmatched. CDR3 length: 19 residues. CDR1 SGHNT and CDR2 YYREEE come from the germline V gene (reference sequence). The CDR3 loop reads CASSLDTGLAGVWQETQYF. Written as DNA, the CDR3 is TGTGCCAGCAGCTTGGATACCGGACTAGCGGGAGTTTGGCAAGAGACCCAGTACTTC.

The table lists this clone with a count of one. The chain recombines TRBV18 with TRBJ2-3; no definite D call. Germline CDR1 reads KGHSH; CDR2 reads LQKENI. The V gene lost 1 base and the J gene lost 6 bases, with 11 bases spanning the gap. The CDR3 totals 14 residues. The CDR3 protein is CASSPLTAADTQYF. The CDR3 bases are TGTGCCAGCTCACCACTGACTGCCGCGGATACGCAGTATTTT.

The chain is built from TRBV28 and TRBJ2-7; D is possibly TRBD1 (6 bases). Germline V lookup: CDR1 MDHEN, CDR2 SYDVKM. Trimming removed 10 bases at V and 2 bases at J, with 15 bases between. The CDR3 length is 13 residues. CDR3 sequence: CATTNRVTYEQYF. As DNA, the CDR3 is TGTGCCACCACGAACAGGGTTACCTACGAGCAGTACTTC.

This chain uses TRBV5-4 with TRBJ2-6; tentatively, D is TRBD1 (6 bases). V was clipped by 4 bases and J by 2 bases, with 13 bases between them. The CDR3 covers 16 residues. Germline CDR1 reads SGHNT; CDR2 reads YYREEE (reference sequence). CDR3 sequence: CASSIPRGAGANVLTF. DNA of the CDR3: TGTGCCAGCAGCATCCCCAGGGGCGCTGGGGCCAACGTCCTGACTTTC.

This clone was observed a few times. The chain is built from TRBV5-3 and TRBJ1-2; no firm D call. TRBV5-3 is known as an ORF, though its function is uncertain. The CDR3 loop spans 10 amino acids. Deletions cut 6 bases from V and 8 bases from J, with 8 bases between. CDR3 DNA sequence: TGTGCCAGAACAGTATTCGGCTACACCTTC. This encodes CARTVFGYTF.

The CDR3 loop reads CASSGGLLLEQYF. The CDR3 DNA is TGCGCCAGCAGCGGCGGACTACTCCTCGAGCAGTACTTC. The chain carries TRBV5-1 and TRBJ2-7, with a weak D call TRBD2 (6 bases). CDR1 SGHRS and CDR2 YFSETQ come from the germline V gene. The CDR3 runs 13 residues. V lost 4 bases and J 6 bases, leaving 14 bases between the germline ends.